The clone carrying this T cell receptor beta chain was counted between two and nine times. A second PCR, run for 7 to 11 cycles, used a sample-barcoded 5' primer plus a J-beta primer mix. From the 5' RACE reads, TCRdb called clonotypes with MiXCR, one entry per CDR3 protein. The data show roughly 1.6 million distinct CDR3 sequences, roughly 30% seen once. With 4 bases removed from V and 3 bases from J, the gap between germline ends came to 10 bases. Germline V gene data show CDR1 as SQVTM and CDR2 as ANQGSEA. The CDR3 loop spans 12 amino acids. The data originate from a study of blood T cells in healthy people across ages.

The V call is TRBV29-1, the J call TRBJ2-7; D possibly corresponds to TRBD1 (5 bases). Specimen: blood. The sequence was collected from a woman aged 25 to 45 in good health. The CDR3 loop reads CSVAGAFYEQYF. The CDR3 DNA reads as TGCAGCGTTGCTGGGGCTTTCTACGAGCAGTACTTC.